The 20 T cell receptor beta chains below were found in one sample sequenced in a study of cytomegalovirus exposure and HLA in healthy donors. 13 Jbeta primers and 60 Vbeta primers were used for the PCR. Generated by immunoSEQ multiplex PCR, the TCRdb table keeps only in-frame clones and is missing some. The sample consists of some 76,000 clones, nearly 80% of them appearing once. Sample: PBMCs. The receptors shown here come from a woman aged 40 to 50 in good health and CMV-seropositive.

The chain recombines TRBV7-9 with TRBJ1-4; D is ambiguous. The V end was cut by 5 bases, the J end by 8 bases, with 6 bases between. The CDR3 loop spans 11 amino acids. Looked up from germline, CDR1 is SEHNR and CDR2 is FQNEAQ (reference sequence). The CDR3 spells CASSPSEKLFF. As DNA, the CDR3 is TGTGCCAGCAGCCCTAGCGAAAAACTGTTTTTT.

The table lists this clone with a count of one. The CDR3 region is CASSPGGANYGYTF. The CDR3 region has the DNA TGCGCCAGCAGCCCCGGGGGGGCCAACTATGGCTACACCTTC. The rearrangement joins TRBV5-1 to TRBJ1-2; D perhaps matches TRBD1 (6 bases). The ends were cut back, 4 bases at V and 2 bases at J, with 12 bases in the middle. CDR3 size: 14 residues. Per germline, CDR1 SGHRS and CDR2 YFSETQ.

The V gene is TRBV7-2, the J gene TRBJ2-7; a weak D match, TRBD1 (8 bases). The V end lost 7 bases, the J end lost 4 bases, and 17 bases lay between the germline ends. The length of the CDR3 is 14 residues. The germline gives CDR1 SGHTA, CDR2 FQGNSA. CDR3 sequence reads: CASTPQGGDYEQYF. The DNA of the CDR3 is TGTGCCAGCACCCCACAGGGGGGGGATTACGAGCAGTACTTC. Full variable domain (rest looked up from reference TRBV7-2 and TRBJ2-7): GAGVSQSPSNKVTEKGKDVELRCDPISGHTALYWYRQSLGQGLEFLIYFQGNSAPDKSGLPSDRFSAERTGGSVSTLTIQRTQQEDSAVYLCASTPQGGDYEQYFGPGTRLTVT.

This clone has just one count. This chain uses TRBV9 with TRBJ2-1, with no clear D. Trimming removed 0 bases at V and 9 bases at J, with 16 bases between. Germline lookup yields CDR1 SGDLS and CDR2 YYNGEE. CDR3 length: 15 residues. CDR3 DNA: TGTGCCAGCAGCGTAGATGGGTTAGCCGCCCCTGAGCAGTTCTTC. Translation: CASSVDGLAAPEQFF.

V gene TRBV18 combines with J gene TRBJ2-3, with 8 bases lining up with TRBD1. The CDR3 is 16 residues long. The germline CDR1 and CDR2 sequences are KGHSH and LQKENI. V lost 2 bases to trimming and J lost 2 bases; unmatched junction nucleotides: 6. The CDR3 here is CASSPSSGGITDTQYF. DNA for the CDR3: TGTGCCAGCTCACCAAGTTCAGGGGGCATCACAGATACGCAGTATTTT.

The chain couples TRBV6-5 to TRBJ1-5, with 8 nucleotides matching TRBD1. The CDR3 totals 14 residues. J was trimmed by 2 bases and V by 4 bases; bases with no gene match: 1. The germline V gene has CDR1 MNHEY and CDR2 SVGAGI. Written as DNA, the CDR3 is TGTGCCAGCAGTTCGACAGGGGGCAATCAGCCCCAGCATTTT. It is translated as CASSSTGGNQPQHF.

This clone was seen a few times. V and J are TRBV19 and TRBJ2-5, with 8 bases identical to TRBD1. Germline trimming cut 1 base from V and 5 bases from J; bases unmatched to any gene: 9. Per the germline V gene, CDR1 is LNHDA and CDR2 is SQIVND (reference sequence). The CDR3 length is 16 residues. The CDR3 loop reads CASSIVRDRWMETQYF. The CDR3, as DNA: TGTGCCAGTAGTATAGTCCGGGACAGGTGGATGGAGACCCAGTACTTC.

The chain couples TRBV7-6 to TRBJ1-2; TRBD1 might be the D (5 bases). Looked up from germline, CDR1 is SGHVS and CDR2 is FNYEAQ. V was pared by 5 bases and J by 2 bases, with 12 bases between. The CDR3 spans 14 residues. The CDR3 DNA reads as TGTGCCAGCAGCCCATCTGGGGGGAACTATGGCTACACCTTC. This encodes CASSPSGGNYGYTF.

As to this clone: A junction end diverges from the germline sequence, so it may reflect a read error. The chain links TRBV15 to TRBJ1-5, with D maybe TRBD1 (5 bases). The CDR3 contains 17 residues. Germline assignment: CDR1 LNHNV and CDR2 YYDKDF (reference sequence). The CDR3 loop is CATSRALRTYSNRPQHF. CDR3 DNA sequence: TGTGCCACCAGCAGGGCCTTAAGGACATATAGCAATCGGCCCCAGCATTTT.

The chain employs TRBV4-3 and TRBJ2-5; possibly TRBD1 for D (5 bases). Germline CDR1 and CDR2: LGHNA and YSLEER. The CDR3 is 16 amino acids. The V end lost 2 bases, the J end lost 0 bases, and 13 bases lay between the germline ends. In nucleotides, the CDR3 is TGCGCCAGCAGCCAATATGGGAAGGGGTACCAAGAGACCCAGTACTTC. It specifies CASSQYGKGYQETQYF.

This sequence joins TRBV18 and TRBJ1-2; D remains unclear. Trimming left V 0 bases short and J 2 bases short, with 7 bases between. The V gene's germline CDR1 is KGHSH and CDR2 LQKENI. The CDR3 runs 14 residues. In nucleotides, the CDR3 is TGTGCCAGCTCACCACCGTCAGTAAACTATGGCTACACCTTC. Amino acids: CASSPPSVNYGYTF.

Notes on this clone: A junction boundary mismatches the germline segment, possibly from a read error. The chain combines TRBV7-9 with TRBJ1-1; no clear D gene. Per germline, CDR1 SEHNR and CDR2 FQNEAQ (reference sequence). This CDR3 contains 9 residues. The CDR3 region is CSSQRWAFF. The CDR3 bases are TGTTCCAGCCAGCGGTGGGCTTTCTTT.

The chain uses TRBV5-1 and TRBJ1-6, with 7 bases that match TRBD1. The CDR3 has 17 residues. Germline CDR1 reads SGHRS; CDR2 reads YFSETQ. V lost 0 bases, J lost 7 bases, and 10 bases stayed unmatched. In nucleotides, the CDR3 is TGCGCCAGCAGCTTGGTAATAGCAGGGGGGAGGAATTCACCCCTCCACTTT. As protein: CASSLVIAGGRNSPLHF.

CDR3 sequence (DNA): TGTGCCAGCAGCGTAGGGGTGGGGGGGCACTACGAGCAGTACTTC. Protein sequence: CASSVGVGGHYEQYF. The chain recombines TRBV9 with TRBJ2-7, with TRBD2 as a possible D gene (7 bases). V was cut by 0 bases and J by 3 bases, with 13 bases left in between. Germline CDR1 is SGDLS and CDR2 is YYNGEE. The CDR3 contains 15 residues. Looking up the rest from reference TRBV9 and TRBJ2-7 gives the full variable domain: DSGVTQTPKHLITATGQRVTLRCSPRSGDLSVYWYQQSLDQGLQFLIQYYNGEERAKGNILERFSAQQFPDLHSELNLSSLELGDSALYFCASSVGVGGHYEQYFGPGTRLTVT.

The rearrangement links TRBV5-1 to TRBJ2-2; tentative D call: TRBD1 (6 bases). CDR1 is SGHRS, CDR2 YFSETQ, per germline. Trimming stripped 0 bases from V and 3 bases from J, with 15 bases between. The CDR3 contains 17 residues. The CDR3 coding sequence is TGCGCCAGCAGCTTGGAGGGCAGGGGAGTTGACACCGGGGAGCTGTTTTTT. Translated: CASSLEGRGVDTGELFF. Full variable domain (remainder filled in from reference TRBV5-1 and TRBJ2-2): KAGVTQTPRYLIKTRGQQVTLSCSPISGHRSVSWYQQTPGQGLQFLFEYFSETQRNKGNFPGRFSGRQFSNSRSEMNVSTLELGDSALYLCASSLEGRGVDTGELFFGEGSRLTVL.

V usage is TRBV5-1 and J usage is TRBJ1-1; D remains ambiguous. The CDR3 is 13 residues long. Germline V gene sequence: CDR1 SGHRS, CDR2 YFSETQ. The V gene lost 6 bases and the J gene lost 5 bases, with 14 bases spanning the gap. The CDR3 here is CASTPSGWTEAFF. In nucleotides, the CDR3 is TGCGCCAGCACCCCGTCGGGTTGGACTGAAGCTTTCTTT.

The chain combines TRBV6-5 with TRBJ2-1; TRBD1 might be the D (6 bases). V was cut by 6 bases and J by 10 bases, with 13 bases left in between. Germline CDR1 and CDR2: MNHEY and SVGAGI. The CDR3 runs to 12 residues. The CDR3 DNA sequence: TGTGCCAGCAGCTCAGGGGTATACGAGCAGTTCTTC. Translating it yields CASSSGVYEQFF.

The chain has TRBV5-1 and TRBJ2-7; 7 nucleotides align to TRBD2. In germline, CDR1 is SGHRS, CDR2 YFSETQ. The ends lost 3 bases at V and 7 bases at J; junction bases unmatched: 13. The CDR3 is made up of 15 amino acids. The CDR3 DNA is TGCGCCAGCAGCTCCCTTGAAGCCCGAGCGGGAGAGCAGTACTTC. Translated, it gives CASSSLEARAGEQYF. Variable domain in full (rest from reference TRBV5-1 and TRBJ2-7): KAGVTQTPRYLIKTRGQQVTLSCSPISGHRSVSWYQQTPGQGLQFLFEYFSETQRNKGNFPGRFSGRQFSNSRSEMNVSTLELGDSALYLCASSSLEARAGEQYFGPGTRLTVT.

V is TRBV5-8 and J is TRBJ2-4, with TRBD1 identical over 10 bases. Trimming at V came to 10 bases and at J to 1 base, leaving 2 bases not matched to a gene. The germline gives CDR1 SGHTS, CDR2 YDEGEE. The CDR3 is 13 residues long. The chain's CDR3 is CAGQGEAKNIQYF. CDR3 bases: TGTGCCGGACAGGGGGAGGCCAAAAACATTCAGTACTTC.

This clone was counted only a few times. For the CDR3, the DNA is TGTGCCAGCAGCCTTAAGCTCGGTCGAAACACTGAAGCTTTCTTT. Translating it yields CASSLKLGRNTEAFF. This chain uses TRBV7-2 with TRBJ1-1, with D hard to call. The CDR3 runs to 15 residues. V lost 5 bases, J lost 2 bases, and 15 bases lay in between. In germline, CDR1 is SGHTA, CDR2 FQGNSA.